The sequence of this T cell receptor (beta chain) was determined in a study of T cell repertoires and Cas9 in healthy adults (dated by TCRdb to 2017 to 2018). General notes on the study: Within the CD4 and CD8 compartments, the researchers characterized SpCas9-reactive T cells in terms of multi-effector potency, cytotoxicity and lineage determination. This study looked at whether people already carry T cell immunity to the Streptococcus pyogenes Cas9 nuclease (SpCas9), the enzyme used in CRISPR gene editing. Broader findings and caveats from the paper: SpCas9-reactive regulatory T cells were reported to mitigate proliferation and function of SpCas9-reactive effector T cells in vitro.

The library was generated by the immunoSEQ multiplex PCR assay. TCRdb's version of the immuneACCESS table is confined to in-frame rearrangements and falls short of the full clone set. An unresolved V gene accounts for under half of the shortfall where checked; the remainder is of unknown origin. The sample table contains tens of thousands of clones; only one count was recorded for about nine tenths of them. Roughly 0.76% of the sample is taken by the ten largest. CDR1 and CDR2 were assigned from the germline V gene as SGHTA and FQGTGA. V is reduced by 3 bases and J by 1 base, leaving a spacing of 7 bases between them. The CDR3 sequence holds 15 residues, the cysteine and phenylalanine included. The retained sequence is limited to the CDR3, 45 bases, with the frame set at the first base. Healthy humans served as the donors. Concerning this clone itself: It lacks a known antigen. It has no much larger one-base neighbor in the sample; base qualities were not kept.

The sequence links TRBV7-3 to TRBJ2-6; there is no confident call for the D gene. This TCR was sampled from a human donor in good health. Sequences were obtained from CD4+ effector T cells (CD127+, CD25-, CD137-, CD154-) from PBMCs; culture status not recorded. The CDR3 region has the sequence CASSFSTSGANVLTF. DNA sequence: TGTGCCAGCAGCTTCTCAACATCTGGGGCCAACGTCCTGACTTTC. The full variable domain, completed from the reference TRBV7-3 and TRBJ2-6 proteins outside the CDR3, reads GAGVSQTPSNKVTEKGKYVELRCDPISGHTALYWYRQSLGQGPEFLIYFQGTGAADDSGLPNDRFFAVRPEGSVSTLKIQRTERGDSAVYLCASSFSTSGANVLTFGAGSRLTVL.